This TCR beta chain was retrieved from a study of blood T cell repertoires in COVID-19. This CDR3 comprises 14 residues. V gave up 0 bases and J gave up 6 bases, with 9 bases separating them. Germline-derived CDR1 and CDR2 are LGHNA and YSLEER. Study processing details: The assay estimated nucleated cells by amplifying reference gene primers. Produced via immunoSEQ multiplex PCR; TCRdb's table is partial and in-frame only. V, J and clone size were drawn from that table, and D and trimming were deduced from the DNA. The profile shows 200,000 to 300,000 clones, roughly 87% of them singletons. The chain recombines TRBV4-3 with TRBJ2-1, with D hard to call. The TCR sequence derives from a man between 18 and 35 years old with active or convalescent COVID-19. Sequenced input: peripheral blood. The CDR3 DNA follows: TGCGCCAGCAGCCAAGATTGGGCGCGCAATGAGCAGTTCTTC. Amino acid sequence: CASSQDWARNEQFF.